These T cell receptor beta chains were read from a single sample in a study of T cell responses to AZD1222 COVID-19 vaccine. The repertoire was sequenced with immunoSEQ multiplex PCR; TCRdb's copy has only in-frame clones and lacks some. The sample includes 80,000 to 95,000 clones, less than 95% of them seen just once. The source was peripheral blood, collected 28 days after the second AZD1222 dose. The receptors were sampled from an adult who received the AZD1222 COVID-19 vaccine. Both conserved end residues are part of each CDR3. Each record gives: D gene, J gene, clone size, CDR3 length, V gene, CDR3 protein, CDR3 DNA. D genes are given only for firm matches. Clone size is stated in some rows and not others, as once, few, many or a class when expanded.

- TRBJ1-4 - 13 TRBV28 CASRRTQVEKLFF TGTGCCAGCAGACGTACACAGGTCGAAAAACTGTTTTTT
- TRBJ2-3 - 16 TRBV7-3 CASSLRPALSTDTQYF TGTGCCAGCAGCTTACGGCCGGCTCTGAGCACAGATACGCAGTATTTT
- TRBJ1-4 - 14 TRBV11-2 CASSYAATNEKLFF TGTGCCAGCAGCTATGCTGCAACTAATGAAAAACTGTTTTTT
- TRBJ1-1 - 12 TRBV30 CACGQSNTEAFF TGTGCCTGCGGACAGTCGAACACTGAAGCTTTCTTT
- TRBJ1-1 - 13 TRBV5-8 CASSQYINPEAFF TGTGCCAGCAGCCAGTACATCAACCCCGAAGCTTTCTTT
- TRBJ2-7 - 14 TRBV6-2/TRBV6-3 CASSSSGTSYEQYF TGTGCCAGCAGTTCGTCAGGGACTTCCTACGAGCAGTACTTC
TRBD1 TRBJ1-6 - 14 TRBV3-1/TRBV3-2 CASSRRDRGSPLHF TGTGCCAGCAGCCGCCGGGACAGGGGTTCACCCCTCCACTTT
TRBD2 TRBJ2-3 - 16 TRBV27 CASSFTAGGYTDTQYF TGTGCCAGCAGTTTCACAGCGGGGGGTTACACAGATACGCAGTATTTT
- TRBJ2-3 - 14 TRBV19 CASSIRGGPDTQYF TGTGCCAGTAGTATAAGGGGGGGCCCGGATACGCAGTATTTT
- TRBJ2-7 - 14 TRBV5-1 CASSLEAAGYEQYF TGCGCCAGCAGCTTGGAGGCAGCCGGGTACGAGCAGTACTTC
- TRBJ1-2 - 14 TRBV19 CASSIPGRTYGYTF TGTGCCAGTAGTATTCCCGGCAGGACCTATGGCTACACCTTC
TRBD1 TRBJ1-2 - 15 TRBV24-1 CATSDFGQGEAGYTF TGTGCCACCAGTGATTTCGGACAGGGGGAAGCTGGCTACACCTTC
TRBD2 TRBJ2-5 - 14 TRBV30 CAWSRAGEQETQYF TGTGCCTGGAGTCGCGCGGGAGAGCAAGAGACCCAGTACTTC
TRBD1 TRBJ2-7 - 15 TRBV15 CATSIRQGRRYEQYF TGTGCCACCAGCATCAGACAGGGGAGGAGGTACGAGCAGTACTTC
TRBD1 TRBJ1-6 - 14 TRBV6-5 CASRMTGSNSPLHF TGTGCCAGCAGGATGACAGGGTCAAATTCACCCCTCCACTTT
TRBD1 TRBJ2-3 - 17 TRBV19 CASSRGDRGPSTDTQYF TGTGCCAGTAGTAGGGGGGACAGGGGGCCTAGCACAGATACGCAGTATTTT
- TRBJ1-5 once 17 TRBV6-1 CASSVKTGLYSNQPQHF TGTGCCAGCAGTGTAAAAACAGGACTGTATAGCAATCAGCCCCAGCATTTT
TRBD2 TRBJ2-1 - 16 TRBV9 CASSYGTSGGNNEQFF TGTGCCAGCAGCTATGGGACTAGCGGGGGGAACAATGAGCAGTTCTTC
- TRBJ2-2 - 14 TRBV18 CASSPQLNTGELFF TGTGCCAGCTCACCCCAACTAAACACCGGGGAGCTGTTTTTT
- TRBJ1-1 - 15 TRBV5-6 CASSLAPLMNTEAFF TGTGCCAGCAGCTTGGCCCCTTTAATGAACACTGAAGCTTTCTTT
- TRBJ2-7 - 15 TRBV4-1 CASRHAPGTSYEQYF TGCGCCAGCAGGCACGCTCCCGGGACCTCCTACGAGCAGTACTTC
- TRBJ1-5 - 16 TRBV28 CASSLSNFLGNQPQHF TGTGCCAGCAGTTTATCAAACTTCCTGGGCAATCAGCCCCAGCATTTT
- TRBJ2-5 - 14 TRBV2 CASSEKGLPETQYF TGTGCCAGCAGTGAAAAGGGGTTACCAGAGACCCAGTACTTC
TRBD1 TRBJ1-2 - 16 TRBV11-3 CASSLDWEAGGYGYTF TGTGCCAGCAGCTTAGATTGGGAAGCAGGGGGATATGGCTACACCTTC
TRBD1 TRBJ1-6 - 15 TRBV27 CASGPRGPTNSPLHF TGTGCCAGCGGCCCCAGGGGGCCAACTAATTCACCCCTCCACTTT
- TRBJ1-1 - 13 TRBV14 CASSQENHNEAFF TGTGCCAGCAGCCAAGAAAATCATAATGAAGCTTTCTTT
- TRBJ2-3 - 19 TRBV7-6 CASSLVLSGDTSSTDTQYF TGTGCCAGCAGCTTAGTACTGTCGGGGGACACTTCTAGCACAGATACGCAGTATTTT
- TRBJ1-4 - 15 TRBV7-2 CASSLGAAYNEKLFF TGTGCCAGCAGCTTAGGCGCAGCTTACAATGAAAAACTGTTTTTT
- TRBJ1-2 - 15 TRBV21-1 CASSKIPQVNYGYTF TGTGCCAGCAGCAAAATTCCACAGGTCAACTATGGCTACACCTTC
TRBD2 TRBJ2-3 - 13 TRBV24-1 CATSSGGSDTQYF TGTGCCACCAGTAGCGGGGGGAGTGATACGCAGTATTTT